Each of the 29 T cell receptor beta chains below was sequenced from the same sample in a study of T-cell memory formation after mild COVID-19 (dated by TCRdb to the early 2020s). The library relied on 5' RACE. Sequencer: Illumina NovaSeq 6000. The public reads were reanalyzed by TCRdb: fastp trimming at Q25, MiXCR alignment, in-frame beta chains only. Rows with a matching CDR3 protein are joined into one entry that keeps the most common DNA and genes. The sample yields about 350,000 distinct CDR3 sequences; 25% to 30% were counted once. Roughly 14% of the sample comes from the top ten. The sequenced sample was PBMCs or a T cell subset sorted from them (not recorded which). The receptors were gathered from an adult woman who had mild COVID-19 (a few samples of this study predate the infection). The sample titles of this study are shuffled in the database, so cell type and time point are left out; the donor was told from shared clones.

There are a few counts of this clonotype. The chain links TRBV4-1 to TRBJ2-3, with D possibly matching TRBD2 (7 bases). This CDR3 region has 16 residues. Germline CDR1 reads MGHRA; CDR2 reads YSYEKL. V was cut by 3 bases and J by 4 bases, with 17 bases left in between. Written as DNA, the CDR3 is TGCGCCAGCAGCCAGGCCGGGGGGCCCAGGTCAGATACGCAGTATTTT. Translated: CASSQAGGPRSDTQYF.

The rearrangement links TRBV6-5 to TRBJ2-3, with TRBD1 matching 8 bases. Germline trimming cut 2 bases from V and 1 base from J; bases unmatched to any gene: 2. Germline CDR1 is MNHEY and CDR2 is SVGAGI. The CDR3 is 15 amino acids. The CDR3 spells CASSYVTGGTDTQYF. CDR3 DNA sequence: TGTGCCAGCAGTTACGTGACAGGGGGCACAGATACGCAGTATTTT.

This chain joins TRBV30 and TRBJ2-6, with D perhaps given as TRBD1 or TRBD2 (6 bases each). CDR1 is GTSNPN, CDR2 SVGIG, per germline (reference sequence). This CDR3 region has 15 residues. Trimming took 0 bases from V and 4 from J, leaving 10 bases between them. The CDR3 region is CAWSVGGRGANVLTF. The CDR3 bases are TGTGCCTGGAGTGTAGGGGGGCGCGGGGCCAACGTCCTGACTTTC.

The chain is built from TRBV10-3 and TRBJ2-3; D perhaps matches TRBD2 (6 bases). The CDR3 is 18 amino acids. Germline loops: CDR1 ENHRY, CDR2 SYGVKD. V lost 4 bases to trimming and J lost 4 bases, with 24 bases between them. The CDR3 nucleotides read TGTGCCATCAGTGGGACAACCAGACTAGAGGGAGTGTCAGATACGCAGTATTTT. Its protein is CAISGTTRLEGVSDTQYF.

The chain uses TRBV4-1 and TRBJ2-5, with TRBD2 identical over 11 bases. CDR3 length: 19 amino acids. The ends lost 0 bases at V and 0 bases at J; junction bases unmatched: 9. The germline gives CDR1 MGHRA, CDR2 YSYEKL. The CDR3 region has the DNA TGCGCCAGCAGCCAAGAAGGGAGCACTAGCGGGGGAAACCAAGAGACCCAGTACTTC. Translated: CASSQEGSTSGGNQETQYF.

V is TRBV24-1 and J is TRBJ2-3; 9 bases match TRBD1. The germline gives CDR1 KGHDR, CDR2 SFDVKD. This CDR3 contains 17 residues. V was clipped by 3 bases and J by 1 base; unmatched bases: 7. CDR3 region: CATSDPGQGRGTDTQYF. CDR3 DNA: TGTGCCACCAGTGATCCGGGACAGGGTCGGGGCACAGATACGCAGTATTTT.

This chain joins TRBV6-2 or TRBV6-3 and TRBJ1-5; 10 bases agree with TRBD1. The trim removed 8 bases at V and 1 base at J, leaving 5 bases unmatched. The CDR3 length is 15 residues. CDR1 and CDR2 (germline): MNHEY, SVGEGT. The CDR3: CASRGDRGSNQPQHF. CDR3 nucleotides: TGTGCCAGCCGAGGGGACAGGGGAAGCAATCAGCCCCAGCATTTT.

V is TRBV7-2 and J is TRBJ2-3, with TRBD2 identical over 9 bases. Germline trimming cut 1 base from V and 4 bases from J; bases unmatched to any gene: 3. Per the germline V gene, CDR1 is SGHTA and CDR2 is FQGNSA. This CDR3 comprises 15 residues. The CDR3 region is CASSLVPSGADTQYF. The DNA for the CDR3 is TGTGCCAGCAGCTTAGTCCCTAGCGGGGCAGATACGCAGTATTTT. The full variable domain, with the rest looked up from reference TRBV7-2 and TRBJ2-3, is GAGVSQSPSNKVTEKGKDVELRCDPISGHTALYWYRQSLGQGLEFLIYFQGNSAPDKSGLPSDRFSAERTGGSVSTLTIQRTQQEDSAVYLCASSLVPSGADTQYFGPGTRLTVL.

In its sample, this clonotype was seen a few times. J is TRBJ2-1 and V is TRBV11-2; 7 bases are a match to TRBD1. The CDR3 is 16 amino acids. Germline assignment: CDR1 SGHAT and CDR2 FQNNGV. Trimming took 1 base from V and 4 from J; bases not matched to a gene: 7. The CDR3 region is CASSLGGQNLYNEQFF. The CDR3, as DNA: TGTGCCAGCAGCTTAGGGGGACAGAACCTGTACAATGAGCAGTTCTTC.

This clonotype came up many times. The chain has TRBV6-1 and TRBJ2-3, with TRBD1 identical over 7 bases. CDR1 and CDR2 from the germline V gene are MNHNS and SASEGT. CDR3 length equals 16 residues. Trimming took 3 bases from V and 0 from J; bases not matched to a gene: 6. CDR3 protein: CASSERQGSSTDTQYF. The CDR3 DNA reads TGTGCCAGCAGTGAGCGACAGGGCTCTAGCACAGATACGCAGTATTTT.

This clonotype appeared a few times. This chain uses TRBV5-1 with TRBJ2-7; D not resolved. Trimming stripped 4 bases from V and 3 bases from J, with 11 bases between. The germline V gene has CDR1 SGHRS and CDR2 YFSETQ. There are 13 residues in the CDR3. The CDR3 DNA is TGCGCCAGCAGCCCCGACGGTGTCTACGAGCAGTACTTC. Protein: CASSPDGVYEQYF.

This clonotype was recorded once. The chain couples TRBV12-3 or TRBV12-4 to TRBJ2-3; 9 bases are a match to TRBD2. Trimming removed 7 bases from V and 0 bases from J; junction bases left unmatched: 11. The CDR3 has 17 amino acids. The CDR3 DNA sequence: TGTGCCAGCAACCCGCCGGGGGCGGGAGGGAGCACAGATACGCAGTATTTT. This encodes CASNPPGAGGSTDTQYF.

The genes are TRBV6-5 and TRBJ1-1; possible D gene TRBD1, 5 bases. V shed 7 bases and J shed 8 bases, with 17 bases lying between them. The CDR3 has 13 residues. Germline CDR1 is MNHEY and CDR2 is SVGAGI. DNA for the CDR3: TGTGCCAGCACTCGCACGCGGGGGGGAGAAGCTTTCTTT. Translation: CASTRTRGGEAFF.

This clonotype came up a few times. J is TRBJ1-1 and V is TRBV5-1, with 9 bases that match TRBD1. Germline V lookup: CDR1 SGHRS, CDR2 YFSETQ. With V trimmed by 0 bases and J by 1 base, 4 bases remained unmatched. The CDR3 is 16 residues long. Written as DNA, the CDR3 is TGCGCCAGCAGCTTGGGGACAGGGGCGTCGAACACTGAAGCTTTCTTT. Translated, it gives CASSLGTGASNTEAFF.

This rearrangement joins TRBV19 to TRBJ2-1; 9 bases fit TRBD2. Per germline, CDR1 LNHDA and CDR2 SQIVND (reference sequence). The ends lost 6 bases at V and 7 bases at J; junction bases unmatched: 10. The CDR3 has 15 amino acids. CDR3 DNA sequence: TGTGCCAGTAGACCTCCGGGACTAGCTTCAAATGAGCAGTTCTTC. This gives the protein CASRPPGLASNEQFF.

The CDR3 DNA is TGCGCCAGCAGCTTGGTTCCAGGGGACGAGCAGTACTTC. Amino acid sequence: CASSLVPGDEQYF. The J gene is TRBJ2-7, the V gene TRBV5-1; D may be TRBD1 (6 bases). CDR3 length: 13 amino acids. V lost 0 bases and J 5 bases, leaving 9 bases between the germline ends. Germline lookup yields CDR1 SGHRS and CDR2 YFSETQ. Full variable domain (outside the CDR3, taken from reference TRBV5-1 and TRBJ2-7): KAGVTQTPRYLIKTRGQQVTLSCSPISGHRSVSWYQQTPGQGLQFLFEYFSETQRNKGNFPGRFSGRQFSNSRSEMNVSTLELGDSALYLCASSLVPGDEQYFGPGTRLTVT.

The sample holds a few counts of this clonotype. The chain links TRBV12-3 or TRBV12-4 to TRBJ2-5; 7 bases line up with TRBD1. The CDR3 has 14 residues. The V segment lost 8 bases and the J segment 5 bases; nucleotides outside the gene matches: 11. The CDR3 protein is CASGLRGRTETQYF. In DNA, the CDR3 is TGTGCCAGCGGACTGAGGGGGCGAACGGAGACCCAGTACTTC.

This clonotype came up a few times. The rearrangement uses TRBV4-2 and TRBJ1-3, with D possibly matching TRBD1 (5 bases). CDR1 and CDR2 (germline): LGHNA, YNFKEQ. This CDR3 spans 20 amino acids. The V and J ends lost 0 bases and 8 bases respectively, with 29 bases between them. The DNA of the CDR3 is TGTGCCAGCAGCCAAGATCGAGGGGACTTTTTAGGGGTGTTCGAAGACACCATATATTTT. Amino acid sequence: CASSQDRGDFLGVFEDTIYF.

In this sample, this clonotype turned up a few times. J is TRBJ2-3 and V is TRBV24-1; 8 bases are a match to TRBD2. The V gene end was trimmed by 4 bases and the J gene end by 4 bases; junction bases not matched to a gene: 6. The germline V gene encodes CDR1 KGHDR and CDR2 SFDVKD. CDR3 size: 15 residues. Here the CDR3 reads CATSDLTSGADTQYF. The CDR3 DNA follows: TGTGCCACCAGTGACCTAACTAGCGGCGCAGATACGCAGTATTTT.

This clonotype was counted a few times. V usage is TRBV20-1 and J usage is TRBJ2-7; weak D call: TRBD1 (5 bases). Trimming left V 0 bases short and J 3 bases short, with 18 bases between. This CDR3 contains 16 residues. CDR1 is DFQATT and CDR2 is SNEGSKA in the germline V gene (reference sequence). The CDR3 sequence: CSARDPSGPLNYEQYF. CDR3 sequence (DNA): TGCAGTGCTAGAGATCCTTCAGGGCCACTAAACTACGAGCAGTACTTC.

CDR3 in amino acids: CASSPPFGGDDTGELFF. In DNA, the CDR3 is TGTGCCAGCTCACCACCGTTTGGGGGCGATGACACCGGGGAGCTGTTTTTT. The V and J genes are TRBV18 and TRBJ2-2; TRBD1 is a possible D gene (6 bases). This CDR3 contains 17 residues. The germline CDR1 and CDR2 sequences are KGHSH and LQKENI. V was pared by 0 bases and J by 3 bases, with 14 bases between.

This clonotype was counted a few times. The rearrangement links TRBV2 to TRBJ1-2; 8 nucleotides match TRBD1. The CDR3 contains 15 residues. From germline, CDR1 is SNHLY and CDR2 FYNNEI. Trimming removed 8 bases from V and 2 bases from J; junction bases left unmatched: 10. As DNA, the CDR3 is TGTGCCAGCCTACAACCCGGACAGGGAAACTATGGCTACACCTTC. This gives the protein CASLQPGQGNYGYTF.

This chain joins TRBV5-5 and TRBJ2-7; tentative D call: TRBD1 (6 bases). The ends were cut back, 4 bases at V and 4 bases at J, with 18 bases in the middle. Looked up from germline, CDR1 is SGHKS and CDR2 is YYEKEE (reference sequence). This CDR3 has 15 residues. As DNA, the CDR3 is TGTGCCAGCAGCGTTCAAGCAGGGGTCGGGTACGAGCAGTACTTC. The encoded protein is CASSVQAGVGYEQYF. The full variable domain, in which reference TRBV5-5 and TRBJ2-7 provide the parts outside the CDR3, is DAGVTQSPTHLIKTRGQQVTLRCSPISGHKSVSWYQQVLGQGPQFIFQYYEKEERGRGNFPDRFSARQFPNYSSELNVNALLLGDSALYLCASSVQAGVGYEQYFGPGTRLTVT.

This clonotype was detected only a few times. CDR3 amino acids: CASSRNQEQFF. The DNA for the CDR3 is TGTGCCAGCAGCCGAAACCAAGAGCAGTTCTTC. This chain connects TRBV12-3 or TRBV12-4 to TRBJ2-1; D is uncertain. The V end was cut by 6 bases, the J end by 10 bases, with 10 bases between. This CDR3 is built from 11 residues.

The chain uses TRBV7-2 and TRBJ2-6; 9 bases align to TRBD1. The CDR3 extends over 17 amino acids. In germline, CDR1 is SGHTA, CDR2 FQGNSA. V gave up 0 bases and J gave up 4 bases; unmatched junction bases: 4. CDR3 bases: TGTGCCAGCAGCTTAGCCCGGACAGGGGTCGGGGCCAACGTCCTGACTTTC. Its protein product is CASSLARTGVGANVLTF.

The chain joins TRBV5-1 to TRBJ1-6; D possibly corresponds to TRBD1 (5 bases). V lost 0 bases, J lost 9 bases, and 16 bases lay in between. Germline-derived CDR1 and CDR2 are SGHRS and YFSETQ. The length of the CDR3 is 16 residues. For the CDR3, the DNA is TGCGCCAGCAGCTTGGACCACCAGGGCCCTAGTTCACCCCTCCACTTT. Amino acid sequence: CASSLDHQGPSSPLHF.

The chain uses TRBV20-1 and TRBJ2-5; D is unresolved. Germline V gives CDR1 DFQATT, CDR2 SNEGSKA (reference sequence). CDR3 length: 11 residues. The germline V and J ends were trimmed by 3 bases and 4 bases, with 6 bases remaining between them. The CDR3 DNA follows: TGCAGTGCTAGGACGGTAGAGACCCAGTACTTC. Encoded protein: CSARTVETQYF.

By share of the sample, this clonotype is medium-sized. A junction boundary mismatches the germline segment, possibly from a read error. The J gene is TRBJ2-7, the V gene TRBV5-1; 8 bases match TRBD1. This CDR3 has 13 amino acids. From germline, CDR1 is SGHRS and CDR2 YFSETQ. The CDR3 reads CASSSGQGYEQYF. The CDR3 DNA is TGTGCCAGCAGCTCCGGACAGGGCTACGAGCAGTACTTC.

This clonotype was observed a handful of times. V and J are TRBV11-2 and TRBJ2-7; 8 nucleotides line up with TRBD1. V shed 6 bases, J shed 3 bases, and the junction held 7 bases outside the gene matches. The CDR3 contains 14 residues. Germline V gene data show CDR1 as SGHAT and CDR2 as FQNNGV. The CDR3 sequence is CASRSGTGDYEQYF. The CDR3, as DNA: TGTGCCAGCAGGTCCGGGACAGGAGACTACGAGCAGTACTTC.